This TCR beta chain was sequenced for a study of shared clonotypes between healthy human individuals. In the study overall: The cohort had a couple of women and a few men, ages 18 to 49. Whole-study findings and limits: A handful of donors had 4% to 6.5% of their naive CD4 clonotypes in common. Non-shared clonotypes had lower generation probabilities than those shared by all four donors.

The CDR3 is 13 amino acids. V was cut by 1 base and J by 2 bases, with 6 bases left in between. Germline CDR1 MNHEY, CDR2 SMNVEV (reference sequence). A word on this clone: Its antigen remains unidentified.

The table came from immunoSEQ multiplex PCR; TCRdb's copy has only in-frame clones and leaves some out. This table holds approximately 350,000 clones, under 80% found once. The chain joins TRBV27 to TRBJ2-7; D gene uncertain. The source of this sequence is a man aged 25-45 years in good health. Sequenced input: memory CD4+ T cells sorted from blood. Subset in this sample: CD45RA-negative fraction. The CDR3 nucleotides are TGTGCCAGCAGTTTATATGGAGCCTACGAGCAGTACTTC. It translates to CASSLYGAYEQYF.